The present T cell receptor beta chain was sequenced within a study of cytomegalovirus exposure and HLA in healthy donors. In the case of this clone: No antigen is known for it.

The CDR3 has 16 amino acids. V was pared by 1 base and J by 4 bases, with 13 bases between. Germline assignment: CDR1 KGHSY and CDR2 FQNENV. The study ran its PCR with 60 Vbeta and 13 Jbeta primers. The method was immunoSEQ multiplex PCR; TCRdb's version includes in-frame clones alone and lacks a portion of them. The sample contains around 150,000 clones, over 75% of which appear only once. General study results and limits: Later genetic work tied a missense DCLRE1C variant to beta-chain V and J trimming.

The sequenced sample consisted of PBMCs. The receptor was isolated from a woman aged 18-29 years in good health and CMV-seronegative. The chain combines TRBV16 with TRBJ1-4; possibly TRBD1 for D (5 bases). CDR3 sequence reads: CASSQYDHRNNEKLFF. Here the CDR3 DNA reads TGTGCCAGCAGCCAATACGATCACAGGAATAATGAAAAACTGTTTTTT.